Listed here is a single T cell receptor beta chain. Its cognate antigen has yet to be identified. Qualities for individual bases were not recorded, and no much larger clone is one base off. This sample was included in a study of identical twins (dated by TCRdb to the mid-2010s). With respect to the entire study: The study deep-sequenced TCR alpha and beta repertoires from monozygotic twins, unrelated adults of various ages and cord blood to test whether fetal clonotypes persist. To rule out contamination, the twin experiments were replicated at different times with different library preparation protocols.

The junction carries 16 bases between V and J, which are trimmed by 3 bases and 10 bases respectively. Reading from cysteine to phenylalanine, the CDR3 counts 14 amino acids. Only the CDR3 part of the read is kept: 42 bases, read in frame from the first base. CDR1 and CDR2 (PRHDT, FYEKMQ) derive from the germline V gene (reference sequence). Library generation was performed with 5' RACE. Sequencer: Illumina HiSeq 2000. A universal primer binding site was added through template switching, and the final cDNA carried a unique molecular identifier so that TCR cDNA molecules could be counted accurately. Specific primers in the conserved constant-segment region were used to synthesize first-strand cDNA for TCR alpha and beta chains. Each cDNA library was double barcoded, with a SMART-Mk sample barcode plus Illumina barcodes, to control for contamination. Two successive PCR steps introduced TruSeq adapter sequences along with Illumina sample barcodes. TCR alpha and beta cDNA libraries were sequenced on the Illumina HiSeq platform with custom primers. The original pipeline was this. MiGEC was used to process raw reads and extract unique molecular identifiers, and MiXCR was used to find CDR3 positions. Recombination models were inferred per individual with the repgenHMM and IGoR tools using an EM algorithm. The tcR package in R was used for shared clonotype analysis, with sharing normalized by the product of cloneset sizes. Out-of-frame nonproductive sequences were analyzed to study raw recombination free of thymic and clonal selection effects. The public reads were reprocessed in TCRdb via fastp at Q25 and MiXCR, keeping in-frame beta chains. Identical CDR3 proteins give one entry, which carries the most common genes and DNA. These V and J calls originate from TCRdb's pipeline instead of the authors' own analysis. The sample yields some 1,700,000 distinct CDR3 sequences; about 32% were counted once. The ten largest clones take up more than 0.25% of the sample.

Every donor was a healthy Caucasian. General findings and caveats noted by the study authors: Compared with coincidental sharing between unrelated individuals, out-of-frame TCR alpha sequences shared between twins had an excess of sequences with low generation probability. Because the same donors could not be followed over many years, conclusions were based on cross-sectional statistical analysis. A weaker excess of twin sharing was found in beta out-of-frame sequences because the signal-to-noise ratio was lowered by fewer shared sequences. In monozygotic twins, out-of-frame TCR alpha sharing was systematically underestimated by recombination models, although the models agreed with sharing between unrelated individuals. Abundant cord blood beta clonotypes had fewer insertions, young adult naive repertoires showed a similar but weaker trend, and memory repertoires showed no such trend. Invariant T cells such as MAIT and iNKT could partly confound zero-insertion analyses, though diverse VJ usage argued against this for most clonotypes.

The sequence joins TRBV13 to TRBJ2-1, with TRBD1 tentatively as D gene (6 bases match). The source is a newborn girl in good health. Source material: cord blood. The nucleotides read TGTGCCAGCAGCTTGGGGACACCTTTCTACGAGCAGTTCTTC. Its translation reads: CASSLGTPFYEQFF.